This is a list of T cell receptor beta chains from one sample in a study of somatic mutations in cytotoxic T cells in rheumatoid arthritis. Profiled with immunoSEQ multiplex PCR; TCRdb holds only in-frame clones, not every one. The repertoire holds 23,000 or so clones, approximately 80% seen once, with 3.8% in the top ten. Sequences were obtained from CD8+ T cells sorted from blood. These receptors were taken from an adult with rheumatoid arthritis. The CDR3 runs from the conserved cysteine through the conserved F or W. The D gene is left open where the match is weak. Rows may omit the clone size; those that give it use once, few, many or a size class.

d_call clone_size cdr3_length j_call v_call cdr3_aa cdr3_nt
TRBD1 - 20 TRBJ1-1 TRBV10-3 CAIKPLDRGLGPTRNTEAFF TGTGCCATAAAACCGCTGGACAGGGGGCTGGGTCCTACTAGGAACACTGAAGCTTTCTTT
- - 13 TRBJ1-5 TRBV29-1 CSVELGSHQPQHF TGCAGCGTTGAATTGGGGTCGCATCAGCCCCAGCATTTT
TRBD2 - 15 TRBJ2-3 TRBV5-1 CASSFDGGVLDTQYF TGCGCCAGCAGCTTCGACGGGGGGGTTTTAGATACGCAGTATTTT
TRBD2 - 15 TRBJ2-3 TRBV7-3 CASSLSGGALDTQYF TGTGCCAGCAGTCTCAGCGGGGGGGCGTTAGATACGCAGTATTTT
- - 16 TRBJ2-5 TRBV27 CASSLGTIVGQETQYF TGTGCCAGCAGTCTCGGGACCATAGTCGGTCAAGAGACCCAGTACTTC
TRBD1 - 16 TRBJ1-2 TRBV7-9 CASSFSQGAYDYGYTF TGTGCCAGCAGCTTTTCGCAGGGGGCTTACGACTATGGCTACACCTTC
- - 16 TRBJ2-1 TRBV13 CASSLGGMGGVNEQFF TGTGCCAGCAGCCTCGGTGGGATGGGTGGGGTCAATGAGCAGTTCTTC
TRBD1 - 13 TRBJ2-7 TRBV6-1 CATRDRVVLEQYF TGTGCCACCCGGGACAGGGTCGTATTGGAGCAGTACTTC
- - 14 TRBJ2-7 TRBV2 CASSGVGHPYEQYF TGTGCCAGCAGTGGGGTGGGACACCCCTACGAGCAGTACTTC
TRBD1 - 20 TRBJ2-7 TRBV23-1 CASSLGQGCDFPTISYEQYF TGCGCCAGCAGTCTTGGACAGGGTTGTGACTTCCCGACTATCTCCTACGAGCAGTACTTC
- - 11 TRBJ2-7 TRBV19 CASSDSYEQYF TGTGCCAGTAGTGACTCCTACGAGCAGTACTTC
TRBD1 once 13 TRBJ2-7 TRBV29-1 CSAEGTGPYEQYF TGCAGCGCCGAAGGGACAGGGCCCTACGAGCAGTACTTC
TRBD1 - 15 TRBJ2-1 TRBV5-1 CASSLGDRDHNEQFF TGCGCCAGCAGCTTGGGGGACAGGGATCACAATGAGCAGTTCTTC
- - 14 TRBJ1-2 TRBV11-2 CASRLDGLIYGYTF TGTGCCAGCAGATTGGACGGCTTAATCTATGGCTACACCTTC
TRBD1 - 14 TRBJ1-1 TRBV6-5 CASRRGQGNTEAFF TGTGCCAGCAGGCGCGGACAGGGGAACACTGAAGCTTTCTTT
TRBD2 - 15 TRBJ2-3 TRBV25-1 CASSLPGGSTDTQYF TGTGCCAGCAGCCTCCCGGGGGGGAGCACAGATACGCAGTATTTT
TRBD1 - 16 TRBJ1-1 TRBV5-1 CASISNPGQGNTEAFF TGCGCCAGCATTTCAAACCCGGGACAGGGGAACACTGAAGCTTTCTTT
- - 14 TRBJ1-2 TRBV6-5 CASSYAVEGYGYTF TGTGCCAGCAGTTACGCCGTGGAGGGCTATGGCTACACCTTC
- few 14 TRBJ1-1 TRBV5-5 CASSLAPDNTEAFF TGTGCCAGCAGCTTGGCCCCAGATAACACTGAAGCTTTCTTT